This T cell receptor (beta chain) was documented in a study of PD-1 blockade in mismatch repair-deficient tumors. Study-level results: Rapid post-treatment expansion, then contraction, generally preceding radiologic response, marked tumor-resident clones.

This clone has only one observation. Antigen unknown. TCR sequencing covered a few patients who responded to pembrolizumab. J gave up 1 base and V 8 bases, and 4 bases lay outside the gene matches. The CDR3 is 13 residues long. CDR1 is LNHDA, CDR2 SQIVND, per germline (reference sequence). Produced via immunoSEQ multiplex PCR; TCRdb's table is partial and in-frame only. This sample has roughly 80,000 clones, with over 75% found just once. The chain links TRBV19 to TRBJ2-5, with 7 bases that match TRBD1. This sequence originates from an adult with mismatch repair-deficient cancer. The specimen was peripheral blood, collected 12 weeks after starting pembrolizumab. CDR3 in amino acids: CASGRDSQETQYF. As DNA, the CDR3 is TGTGCCAGTGGTAGGGACAGCCAAGAGACCCAGTACTTC.